The T cell receptor beta chain under discussion was sequenced for a study of blood T cell repertoires in COVID-19. Study-level information: Specimens from acute and convalescent COVID-19 originated in the United States, Italy and Spain. PBMCs, B-cell-depleted T cells, or T cells were the source of the cDNA or gDNA that made up the material.

V was cut by 3 bases and J by 2 bases, with 16 bases left in between. CDR1 is LNHDA and CDR2 is SQIVND in the germline V gene (reference sequence). The CDR3 spans 16 residues. Seattle enrolled patients during active infection and tracked them longitudinally. In the original workflow: Amplification with reference gene primers provided the estimates of nucleated cell counts. TCRdb keeps only in-frame clones here, not all; method: immunoSEQ multiplex PCR. The DNA gave D and trimming, while V, J and clone size come from that table. The data contain 540,000 or so clones, less than 90% of them seen just once; the ten biggest clones take up roughly 8.3%.

The genes are TRBV19 and TRBJ1-1, with D possibly matching TRBD1 (5 bases). The receptor's source is a woman aged 45-65 years with COVID-19, enrolled during active disease. The sequenced sample consisted of peripheral blood. The CDR3 DNA follows: TGTGCCAGTAGTATTTCGACAGCCGTTCCCAACACTGAAGCTTTCTTT. It is translated as CASSISTAVPNTEAFF.